A single sample gave rise to the 7 T cell receptor beta chains below, sequenced in a study of OX40 agonist ivuxolimab in advanced cancers. Using immunoSEQ multiplex PCR, the repertoire was profiled, and TCRdb retains in-frame clones only, with some absent. This sample yields around 30,000 clones, of which about 83% are seen a single time; 15% to 20% belongs to the top ten. The sample here was CD4+ or CD8+ T cells sorted from blood, taken in a trial of the OX40 agonist ivuxolimab. These TCRs come from an adult with an advanced solid tumor such as melanoma, head and neck, liver or kidney cancer.

This chain uses TRBV19 with TRBJ2-2; 7 positions agree with TRBD1. The V segment lost 5 bases and the J segment 5 bases; nucleotides outside the gene matches: 14. CDR3 length: 17 amino acids. CDR1 is LNHDA and CDR2 is SQIVND in the germline V gene (reference sequence). Here the CDR3 reads CASSARQGNMRTGELFF. The CDR3, as DNA: TGTGCCAGTAGTGCCAGACAGGGTAACATGCGGACCGGGGAGCTGTTTTTT.

CDR3 sequence (DNA): TGTGCCAGCAGTCGGCCCCGCTCCTACGAGCAGTACTTC. Its translation: CASSRPRSYEQYF. This chain links TRBV27 with TRBJ2-7, with D unclear. V was clipped by 5 bases and J by 0 bases, with 8 bases between them. Germline CDR1 is MNHEY and CDR2 is SMNVEV (reference sequence). CDR3 length: 13 residues.

This clone was picked up one time. This chain joins TRBV7-2 and TRBJ2-7; tentatively, D is TRBD1 or TRBD2 (5 bases each). Per germline, CDR1 SGHTA and CDR2 FQGNSA. The CDR3 covers 14 residues. With 2 bases removed from V and 2 bases from J, the gap between germline ends came to 10 bases. CDR3 loop: CASSLLTGPYEQYF. The DNA of the CDR3 is TGTGCCAGCAGCTTATTAACGGGACCCTACGAGCAGTACTTC.

The chain uses TRBV6-5 and TRBJ1-5, with no clear D. The length of the CDR3 is 15 residues. Deletions cut 0 bases from V and 6 bases from J, with 12 bases between. Germline CDR1 MNHEY, CDR2 SVGAGI. CDR3 DNA: TGTGCCAGCAGTTACTCGATGTCGTGGGGTCAGCCCCAGCATTTT. It specifies CASSYSMSWGQPQHF.

This chain links TRBV12-2 with TRBJ1-5. TRBV12-2 is a pseudogene. The CDR3 spans 15 residues. CDR3 nucleotides: TGTGCAAGTCGCTTAGTGTGGGGGGTCAATCAGCCCCAGCATTTT. Translation: CASRLVWGVNQPQHF.

This rearrangement joins TRBV4-1 to TRBJ2-1; 11 positions agree with TRBD2. With 4 bases clipped from V and 7 bases from J, the junction kept 3 bases outside the gene matches. There are 14 residues in the CDR3. CDR1 and CDR2 from the germline V gene are MGHRA and YSYEKL. The CDR3 here is CASSLAGGPNEQFF. The DNA of the CDR3 is TGCGCCAGCAGCCTAGCGGGAGGGCCGAATGAGCAGTTCTTC.

This chain joins TRBV10-3 and TRBJ1-1, with D uncertain. CDR1 and CDR2 (germline): ENHRY, SYGVKD. CDR3 length: 13 amino acids. V lost 3 bases to trimming and J lost 1 base, with 6 bases between them. The CDR3 DNA is TGTGCCATCAGTGATAAGGGGAACACTGAAGCTTTCTTT. It translates to CAISDKGNTEAFF.